A single sample is the source of the 28 T cell receptor beta chains below, sequenced in a study of T cell responses to AZD1222 COVID-19 vaccine. The method was immunoSEQ multiplex PCR; TCRdb's version includes in-frame clones alone and lacks a portion of them. Of 150,000 to 180,000 clones listed, about 87% are singletons. Sequencing was performed on peripheral blood, taken on day 0 of AZD1222 vaccination. Receptor source: an adult in good health.

The rearrangement uses TRBV18 and TRBJ1-2, with 8 bases lining up with TRBD1. With V trimmed by 5 bases and J by 0 bases, 2 bases remained unmatched. The CDR3 spans 14 residues. The germline CDR1 and CDR2 sequences are KGHSH and LQKENI. CDR3 sequence: CASSRTGTNYGYTF. The DNA of the CDR3 is TGTGCCAGCTCAAGGACAGGGACTAACTATGGCTACACCTTC.

The gene calls are TRBV18 and TRBJ1-1, with D possibly matching TRBD1 (5 bases). The CDR3 contains 18 residues. Trimming pared 6 bases from V and 7 bases from J, leaving 30 bases between. Germline CDR1 is KGHSH and CDR2 is LQKENI. Here the CDR3 DNA reads TGTGCCAGCTCCCAATTGACCCGACAGTCACGGGCACGGAGTGAAGCTTTCTTT. It codes for CASSQLTRQSRARSEAFF.

J is TRBJ2-5 and V is TRBV12-3 or TRBV12-4, with 11 bases identical to TRBD2. V dropped 3 bases and J dropped 9; count of bases not matched to a gene: 0. The CDR3 covers 12 residues. The CDR3 reads CASSFSGGAQYF. CDR3 coding DNA: TGTGCCAGCAGTTTTAGCGGGGGGGCCCAGTACTTC.

The rearrangement uses TRBV7-2 and TRBJ2-7; D is uncertain. CDR1 and CDR2 from the germline V gene are SGHTA and FQGNSA. This CDR3 comprises 13 residues. The germline V and J ends were trimmed by 2 bases and 3 bases, with 8 bases remaining between them. The CDR3 here is CASSLRARYEQYF. In nucleotides, the CDR3 is TGTGCCAGCAGCTTAAGAGCTCGCTACGAGCAGTACTTC.

V and J are TRBV19 and TRBJ2-3; weak D call: TRBD1 (5 bases). The length of the CDR3 is 13 residues. Germline CDR1 reads LNHDA; CDR2 reads SQIVND (reference sequence). Trimming stripped 6 bases from V and 5 bases from J, with 12 bases between. For the CDR3, the DNA is TGTGCCAGTAGCTCCATGACAGTAGATACGCAGTATTTT. Its protein product is CASSSMTVDTQYF.

The gene calls are TRBV6-2 or TRBV6-3 and TRBJ2-2, with D unresolved. This CDR3 spans 15 amino acids. Per the germline V gene, CDR1 is MNHEY and CDR2 is SVGEGT. Trimming pared 2 bases from V and 2 bases from J, leaving 9 bases between. The CDR3 protein is CASSYGSVNTGELFF. The CDR3 DNA follows: TGTGCCAGCAGTTACGGGTCAGTTAACACCGGGGAGCTGTTTTTT.

V usage is TRBV6-5 and J usage is TRBJ1-3; TRBD1 agrees at 10 bases. CDR1 and CDR2 from the germline V gene are MNHEY and SVGAGI. This CDR3 is built from 14 residues. The V and J ends lost 7 bases and 2 bases, in that order; junction bases with no gene match: 2. This CDR3 is CASKTGGPGNTIYF. The CDR3 nucleotides are TGTGCCAGCAAGACAGGGGGCCCTGGAAACACCATATATTTT.

This rearrangement joins TRBV2 to TRBJ1-2; D is perhaps TRBD1 (6 bases). The ends were cut back, 5 bases at V and 8 bases at J, with 15 bases in the middle. Germline V CDR1 and CDR2: SNHLY, FYNNEI. CDR3 length equals 13 residues. The DNA for the CDR3 is TGTGCCAGCAGTCAGTCCGGGGGCAACGGCTACACCTTC. It specifies CASSQSGGNGYTF.

The J gene is TRBJ1-2, the V gene TRBV5-4; a weak D match, TRBD1 (5 bases). CDR1 is SGHNT, CDR2 YYREEE, per germline (reference sequence). The CDR3 covers 13 residues. V shed 0 bases and J shed 7 bases, with 10 bases lying between them. The CDR3 DNA sequence: TGTGCCAGCAGCTTGGGCAGGGATGGTGGCTACACCTTC. This gives the protein CASSLGRDGGYTF.

The chain employs TRBV19 and TRBJ2-3; 8 bases match TRBD1. Germline CDR1 reads LNHDA; CDR2 reads SQIVND (reference sequence). This CDR3 is 15 amino acids long. Losses at the gene ends were 5 bases for V and 2 bases for J; bases not matched to a gene: 6. The CDR3 here is CASSARTGYTDTQYF. DNA of the CDR3: TGTGCCAGTAGTGCCCGGACAGGGTACACAGATACGCAGTATTTT. The full variable domain, completed using reference TRBV19 and TRBJ2-3, is DGGITQSPKYLFRKEGQNVTLSCEQNLNHDAMYWYRQDPGQGLRLIYYSQIVNDFQKGDIAEGYSVSREKKESFPLTVTSAQKNPTAFYLCASSARTGYTDTQYFGPGTRLTVL.

J is TRBJ2-7 and V is TRBV5-1; tentatively, D is TRBD1 (5 bases). Germline V gives CDR1 SGHRS, CDR2 YFSETQ. Trimming removed 0 bases at V and 0 bases at J, with 13 bases between. This CDR3 contains 16 residues. In nucleotides, the CDR3 is TGCGCCAGCAGCTTGGCTCAGGGTTACAGCTCCTACGAGCAGTACTTC. Translated: CASSLAQGYSSYEQYF.

The chain carries TRBV10-3 and TRBJ1-1; D not resolved. Trimming left V 2 bases short and J 1 base short, with 5 bases between. This CDR3 is 13 amino acids long. Germline CDR1 reads ENHRY; CDR2 reads SYGVKD. The CDR3 DNA sequence: TGTGCCATCAGTGAGCAGTCGAACACTGAAGCTTTCTTT. Translating it yields CAISEQSNTEAFF.

The chain carries TRBV6-5 and TRBJ1-5; 7 positions match TRBD1. V lost 7 bases and J lost 6; bases outside the gene matches: 9. The germline V gene encodes CDR1 MNHEY and CDR2 SVGAGI. This CDR3 spans 14 amino acids. The CDR3 spells CASKTGVVGQPQHF. The DNA for the CDR3 is TGTGCCAGCAAAACAGGGGTCGTAGGTCAGCCCCAGCATTTT.

This chain uses TRBV19 with TRBJ1-6, with D possibly TRBD1 on 6 matching bases. Trimming removed 6 bases at V and 8 bases at J, with 17 bases between. The germline V gene encodes CDR1 LNHDA and CDR2 SQIVND (reference sequence). This CDR3 spans 15 amino acids. In nucleotides, the CDR3 is TGTGCCAGTAGGGGGACACGCGCTACGGATTCACCCCTCCACTTT. It yields the protein CASRGTRATDSPLHF.

The chain joins TRBV9 to TRBJ1-2; 8 bases line up with TRBD1. V shed 1 base and J 8 bases; nucleotides not matched to a gene: 1. Germline CDR1 and CDR2: SGDLS and YYNGEE. The CDR3 is made up of 12 amino acids. CDR3 DNA sequence: TGTGCCAGCAGCGTAACAGGGGGAGGCTACACCTTC. This encodes CASSVTGGGYTF.

J is TRBJ2-7 and V is TRBV11-2; 9 bases fit TRBD1. Germline CDR1 reads SGHAT; CDR2 reads FQNNGV. The CDR3 runs to 14 residues. The V and J ends lost 4 bases and 4 bases, in that order; junction bases with no gene match: 5. The CDR3 is CASSSQGARYEQYF. CDR3 nucleotides: TGTGCCAGCAGCTCACAGGGGGCAAGGTACGAGCAGTACTTC.

The chain is built from TRBV25-1 and TRBJ1-2; weak D call: TRBD1 (5 bases). Between the trimmed V and J ends, which lost 3 bases and 2 bases, there was a span of 7 bases. The CDR3 is made up of 13 amino acids. The germline CDR1 and CDR2 sequences are MGHDK and SYGVNS. CDR3 protein: CASSETENYGYTF. DNA for the CDR3: TGTGCCAGCAGTGAGACAGAGAACTATGGCTACACCTTC.

J is TRBJ1-6 and V is TRBV3-1 (or the pseudogene TRBV3-2); D is unresolved. The V gene lost 0 bases and the J gene lost 15 bases, with 6 bases spanning the gap. This CDR3 is 11 amino acids long. Germline values: CDR1 LGHDT, CDR2 YNNKEL (reference sequence). In DNA, the CDR3 is TGTGCCAGCAGCCAAGATATAATCCTCCACTTT. The encoded protein is CASSQDIILHF.

The CDR3 loop is CASSQAQGNTEAFF. DNA of the CDR3: TGTGCCAGCAGCCAAGCTCAGGGAAACACTGAAGCTTTCTTT. This chain connects TRBV4-2 to TRBJ1-1; a weak D match, TRBD1 (5 bases). CDR3 size: 14 residues. CDR1 and CDR2 (germline): LGHNA, YNFKEQ. Trimming removed 1 base at V and 2 bases at J, with 8 bases between.

The V call is TRBV6-2 or TRBV6-3, the J call TRBJ1-5; D uncertain. The CDR3 is 15 amino acids. Germline V gene data show CDR1 as MNHEY and CDR2 as SVGEGT. V was clipped by 5 bases and J by 0 bases, with 11 bases between them. CDR3 bases: TGTGCCAGCAGTCACCCCGGAAATAGCAATCAGCCCCAGCATTTT. Amino acids: CASSHPGNSNQPQHF.

The chain employs TRBV7-2 and TRBJ1-5; unclear D gene. V lost 6 bases to trimming and J lost 4 bases, with 7 bases between them. The CDR3 loop spans 12 amino acids. Per germline, CDR1 SGHTA and CDR2 FQGNSA. DNA of the CDR3: TGTGCCAGCAGACACCCTAATCAGCCCCAGCATTTT. As protein: CASRHPNQPQHF.

CDR3 in amino acids: CAISDRPGANVLTF. CDR3 nucleotide sequence: TGTGCCATCAGCGATCGTCCTGGGGCCAACGTCCTGACTTTC. The V call is TRBV10-3, the J call TRBJ2-6; D is unresolved. Trimming took off 6 bases at V and 2 bases at J, with 8 bases between the two ends. The CDR3 extends over 14 amino acids. CDR1 and CDR2 from the germline V gene are ENHRY and SYGVKD.

This chain uses TRBV19 with TRBJ2-3; perhaps TRBD1 as D (7 bases). The CDR3 extends over 15 amino acids. Germline-derived CDR1 and CDR2 are LNHDA and SQIVND (reference sequence). V gave up 6 bases and J gave up 4 bases, with 17 bases separating them. DNA for the CDR3: TGTGCCAGTAGACCAGGGGCCAGGGGGGCAGATACGCAGTATTTT. Translated: CASRPGARGADTQYF.

The CDR3 region is CASSLGSATTNEKLFF. CDR3 bases: TGTGCCAGCAGCTTGGGGAGCGCAACAACTAATGAAAAACTGTTTTTT. The V gene is TRBV5-5, the J gene TRBJ1-4; D remains unclear. Germline lookup yields CDR1 SGHKS and CDR2 YYEKEE (reference sequence). Trimming left V 0 bases short and J 0 bases short, with 9 bases between. The CDR3 runs 16 residues.

J is TRBJ1-1 and V is TRBV6-5, with TRBD1 as a possible D gene (5 bases). Trimming left V 11 bases short and J 10 bases short, with 23 bases between. The CDR3 consists of 13 residues. CDR1 and CDR2 (germline): MNHEY, SVGAGI. CDR3 protein: CASISYPLGVAFF. The CDR3 DNA reads as TGTGCCTCTATCTCTTACCCCTTAGGGGTAGCTTTCTTT.

V usage is TRBV28 and J usage is TRBJ1-2, with D unresolved. CDR1 and CDR2 (germline): MDHEN, SYDVKM. The CDR3 length is 12 residues. Trimming took 3 bases from V and 5 from J, leaving 7 bases between them. CDR3 coding DNA: TGTGCCAGCAGTTTTTTGCGGTATGGCTACACCTTC. Its translation is CASSFLRYGYTF.

This sequence joins TRBV7-2 and TRBJ1-3, with TRBD1 identical over 11 bases. CDR3 length: 16 residues. Germline CDR1 reads SGHTA; CDR2 reads FQGNSA. V lost 5 bases to trimming and J lost 4 bases; unmatched junction nucleotides: 7. Here the CDR3 reads CASSAGQGATGNTIYF. DNA of the CDR3: TGTGCCAGCAGCGCTGGACAGGGGGCGACCGGAAACACCATATATTTT.

This chain uses TRBV7-2 with TRBJ2-7; TRBD1 agrees at 10 bases. This CDR3 contains 15 residues. V shed 3 bases, J shed 5 bases, and the junction held 7 bases outside the gene matches. CDR1 is SGHTA, CDR2 FQGNSA, per germline. In DNA, the CDR3 is TGTGCCAGCAGCTTCCCACCAGGGACAGGGGACGAGCAGTACTTC. It specifies CASSFPPGTGDEQYF.